This entry is about one TCR beta chain. The antigen this receptor binds is unknown. No base-level quality is on record; no much larger clone is a single base apart. Enrolling through a virtual design, the prospective study's participants ranged in age from roughly 18 to 89 years and lived across more than 20 United States geographic areas. To assign participants to cohorts, the prospective study relied on clinical history that participants themselves reported in a screening survey and a study questionnaire. For ImmuneRACE Cohort 3, a participant was defined as recovered based on two consecutive negative NP/OP PCR tests, clearance by a healthcare professional, or resolution of symptoms. In the prospective study, whole blood, serum and a nasopharyngeal or oropharyngeal swab were collected from each participant by mobile phlebotomists. Over a roughly 2-month period, participants in the prospective study had the option of providing additional blood draws and questionnaires. Before DNA extraction, blood samples from the prospective study were shipped at room temperature or frozen.

The data originate from a study of blood T cell repertoires in COVID-19 (TCRdb year 2020). Broadly, across the study: Samples from collaborators originated in the United States, Italy and Spain and spanned both the acute and convalescent phases of COVID-19. The samples were drawn from two sources: the first 160 participants of the ongoing ImmuneRACE study, and 1,200 or so subjects contributed by 6 global collaborators. The sample metadata nearly always contained a de-identified subject ID, COVID-19 status, age in years and sex. Where available, HLA class I and class II types were obtained from metadata supplied by the sample provider rather than from assay-based typing. The material from the prospective study consisted of cDNA or gDNA derived from T cells, B-cell-depleted T cells, or PBMCs. The repertoires were made available in a free public database intended to serve as a resource for research on the immune response to SARS-CoV-2. Subjects who had been exposed to COVID-19, were actively infected with it, or had recovered from it provided the deeply sampled blood TCRbeta repertoires that made up the dataset.

The immunoSEQ Assay, a bias-controlled multiplex PCR, was used to amplify TCRbeta CDR3 regions from genomic DNA. The authors processed their data as follows. Within the assay, amplification of reference gene primers was used to estimate how many nucleated cells each sample contained. To quantify the absolute abundance of each unique TCRbeta CDR3 rearrangement, sequence reads were collapsed and filtered. For each sample, productive Simpson clonality was calculated by taking the square root of Simpson's diversity index across productive rearrangements. The table was pulled from immuneACCESS by TCRdb, which kept in-frame rearrangements only. Such tables lose some clones; where checked, under half of the loss comes from unresolved V genes, and the rest has no known cause. For V, J and clone size, that table is used; D and trimming come from the DNA. For this sample the table gives roughly 280,000 clones, of which 85% to 90% were detected only once. The top ten clonotypes cover under 3% of the sample.

What the work shows at the level of the full study, not this receptor alone: The amount of clinical and demographic metadata varied by source and participant and was provided uncurated.

V is cut back by 4 bases and J by 0 bases, with 3 bases in the junction unmatched. Looking up the germline V gene (reference sequence) yields CDR1 LGHDT and CDR2 YNNKEL. The cysteine opens and the phenylalanine closes a CDR3 of 17 amino acids. Only the CDR3 portion is preserved as DNA: 51 bases, with reading frame beginning at the first base. The chain employs TRBV3-1 (or the pseudogene TRBV3-2) and TRBJ2-1, with TRBD2 identical over 13 junction bases. The sequence came from a woman between 18 and 30 years old who had recovered from COVID-19. The sequenced material came from PBMCs or T cells enriched from blood (not recorded which). The CDR3 corresponds to CASSPGLAGPSYNEQFF. The DNA is TGTGCCAGCAGCCCGGGACTAGCGGGGCCCTCCTACAATGAGCAGTTCTTC.